These 29 T cell receptor beta chains were all obtained from the same sample, sequenced in a study of T cells after posttransplantation cyclophosphamide. Some clones are missing from TCRdb's copy, which holds only in-frame ones; the method was immunoSEQ multiplex PCR. The table has 45,000 to 65,000 clones, about 86% seen once. The sequenced sample was PBMCs. These TCRs come from a man between 25 and 39 years old with a blood cancer, CMV-positive, and with a related stem cell donor.

This chain connects TRBV18 to TRBJ2-2; 7 bases agree with TRBD2. Germline V gene lookup returns CDR1 KGHSH and CDR2 LQKENI. The CDR3 loop spans 16 amino acids. Germline trimming cut 3 bases from V and 8 bases from J; bases unmatched to any gene: 12. CDR3 region: CASSPPAGATLGELFF. In DNA, the CDR3 is TGTGCCAGCTCACCCCCCGCGGGAGCCACCCTGGGGGAGCTGTTTTTT.

The V call is TRBV27, the J call TRBJ2-5, with TRBD2 identical over 8 bases. Germline V CDR1 and CDR2: MNHEY, SMNVEV (reference sequence). The CDR3 extends over 14 amino acids. Unmatched junction bases numbered 3, after V lost 2 bases and J lost 4 bases. The DNA of the CDR3 is TGTGCCAGCAGTTTAGGGACTAGTCGAGAGACCCAGTACTTC. Translated: CASSLGTSRETQYF.

The CDR3 loop reads CAILQGAVGNQPQHF. Written as DNA, the CDR3 is TGCGCCATCCTTCAGGGGGCGGTCGGCAATCAGCCCCAGCATTTT. The rearrangement links TRBV10-1 to TRBJ1-5; 8 bases fit TRBD1. Germline CDR1 reads WNHNN; CDR2 reads SYGVQD (reference sequence). J was trimmed by 2 bases and V by 10 bases; bases with no gene match: 10. This CDR3 comprises 15 residues.

J is TRBJ2-7 and V is TRBV30; 13 nucleotides agree with TRBD2. Germline V CDR1 and CDR2: GTSNPN, SVGIG (reference sequence). The ends lost 2 bases at V and 2 bases at J; junction bases unmatched: 3. This CDR3 spans 15 amino acids. CDR3 residues: CAWSSGLAGAYEQYF. The CDR3 DNA sequence: TGTGCCTGGAGTAGCGGACTAGCGGGAGCCTACGAGCAGTACTTC.

The chain is built from TRBV19 and TRBJ2-1, with no clear D. Trimming removed 4 bases from V and 7 bases from J, with 11 bases in between. The CDR3 contains 13 residues. Germline CDR1 LNHDA, CDR2 SQIVND (reference sequence). The CDR3 reads CASSTPPLNEQFF. In nucleotides, the CDR3 is TGTGCCAGTAGTACCCCTCCGTTGAATGAGCAGTTCTTC. Combining the CDR3 with reference TRBV19 and TRBJ2-1 gives the whole variable domain DGGITQSPKYLFRKEGQNVTLSCEQNLNHDAMYWYRQDPGQGLRLIYYSQIVNDFQKGDIAEGYSVSREKKESFPLTVTSAQKNPTAFYLCASSTPPLNEQFFGPGTRLTVL.

This clone was observed a few times. This chain links TRBV30 with TRBJ1-1; weak D call: TRBD1 (5 bases). CDR3 length: 12 amino acids. Between the trimmed V and J ends, which lost 2 bases and 7 bases, there was a span of 11 bases. CDR1 is GTSNPN, CDR2 SVGIG, per germline (reference sequence). CDR3 bases: TGTGCCTGGAGTCGTCTCAGGGATGAAGCTTTCTTT. The encoded protein is CAWSRLRDEAFF.

The genes are TRBV28 and TRBJ2-5; a weak D match, TRBD1 (6 bases). The CDR3 is made up of 14 amino acids. Trimming removed 7 bases from V and 5 bases from J, with 17 bases in between. Germline V gene data show CDR1 as MDHEN and CDR2 as SYDVKM. As DNA, the CDR3 is TGTGCCAGCACCTCAGGGGTATCCGAGGAGACCCAGTACTTC. This codes for CASTSGVSEETQYF.

Concerning this clone: Other DNA sequences in this specimen translate into the identical CDR3. The chain joins TRBV9 to TRBJ2-1; no definite D call. Germline loops: CDR1 SGDLS, CDR2 YYNGEE. This CDR3 has 11 amino acids. The ends were cut back, 4 bases at V and 4 bases at J, with 3 bases in the middle. In DNA, the CDR3 is TGTGCCAGCAGCTTATACAATGAGCAGTTCTTC. This codes for CASSLYNEQFF.

The chain links TRBV5-1 to TRBJ2-1; 8 bases fit TRBD1. The V gene's germline CDR1 is SGHRS and CDR2 YFSETQ. The J segment lost 6 bases and the V segment lost 4 bases, leaving 9 bases of the junction unmatched. The CDR3 is 15 amino acids. CDR3 sequence reads: CASSIAGGEINEQFF. CDR3 bases: TGCGCCAGCAGCATTGCAGGGGGCGAGATCAATGAGCAGTTCTTC.

The V call is TRBV7-2, the J call TRBJ2-7; 12 positions agree with TRBD2. V lost 5 bases to trimming and J lost 4 bases; unmatched junction nucleotides: 3. The CDR3 length is 14 residues. Germline CDR1 and CDR2: SGHTA and FQGNSA. The CDR3 sequence: CASSPTSGSYEQYF. The CDR3 DNA reads TGTGCCAGCAGCCCGACTAGCGGGAGTTACGAGCAGTACTTC. Together with reference TRBV7-2 and TRBJ2-7, the CDR3 gives the full variable domain: GAGVSQSPSNKVTEKGKDVELRCDPISGHTALYWYRQSLGQGLEFLIYFQGNSAPDKSGLPSDRFSAERTGGSVSTLTIQRTQQEDSAVYLCASSPTSGSYEQYFGPGTRLTVT.

The V gene is TRBV7-3, the J gene TRBJ1-3; D uncertain. The CDR3 has 13 residues. Germline CDR1 is SGHTA and CDR2 is FQGTGA. The germline V and J ends were trimmed by 1 base and 4 bases, with 5 bases remaining between them. CDR3 sequence (DNA): TGTGCCAGCAGCTTAAGCGGAGGAAACACCATATATTTT. Residues: CASSLSGGNTIYF. Variable domain in full (rest from reference TRBV7-3 and TRBJ1-3): GAGVSQTPSNKVTEKGKYVELRCDPISGHTALYWYRQSLGQGPEFLIYFQGTGAADDSGLPNDRFFAVRPEGSVSTLKIQRTERGDSAVYLCASSLSGGNTIYFGEGSWLTVV.

This chain uses TRBV19 with TRBJ1-2; 7 positions agree with TRBD1. Per the germline V gene, CDR1 is LNHDA and CDR2 is SQIVND (reference sequence). The CDR3 sequence is 12 residues long. V lost 8 bases, J lost 2 bases, and 2 bases stayed unmatched. CDR3 amino acids: CASQGQNYGYTF. Here the CDR3 DNA reads TGTGCCAGTCAGGGACAGAACTATGGCTACACCTTC.

The chain links TRBV9 to TRBJ2-2; 10 bases map to TRBD2. CDR1 and CDR2 from the germline V gene are SGDLS and YYNGEE. The V segment lost 3 bases and the J segment 5 bases; nucleotides outside the gene matches: 4. The CDR3 sequence is 15 residues long. The CDR3, as DNA: TGTGCCAGCAGCGCAGAGACTAGCGGGACCGGGGAGCTGTTTTTT. Its protein is CASSAETSGTGELFF. The full variable domain, in which reference TRBV9 and TRBJ2-2 provide the parts outside the CDR3, is DSGVTQTPKHLITATGQRVTLRCSPRSGDLSVYWYQQSLDQGLQFLIQYYNGEERAKGNILERFSAQQFPDLHSELNLSSLELGDSALYFCASSAETSGTGELFFGEGSRLTVL.

V and J are TRBV6-1 and TRBJ2-7; weak D call: TRBD2 (5 bases). Germline CDR1 is MNHNS and CDR2 is SASEGT. This CDR3 spans 13 amino acids. The V gene lost 5 bases and the J gene lost 5 bases, with 13 bases spanning the gap. CDR3 in amino acids: CASSPGESNEQYF. In nucleotides, the CDR3 is TGTGCCAGCAGTCCCGGGGAGAGCAACGAGCAGTACTTC.

The J gene is TRBJ2-3, the V gene TRBV6-4, with 8 bases that match TRBD2. The CDR3 has 13 amino acids. Germline V gene data show CDR1 as MRHNA and CDR2 as SNTAGT. V lost 6 bases, J lost 4 bases, and 3 bases stayed unmatched. CDR3 region: CASSRGGPDTQYF. The CDR3 DNA sequence: TGTGCCAGCAGCCGGGGGGGCCCAGATACGCAGTATTTT.

The gene calls are TRBV28 and TRBJ1-2; D gene uncertain. CDR1 and CDR2 (germline): MDHEN, SYDVKM. V lost 3 bases, J lost 3 bases, and 17 bases lay in between. This CDR3 is built from 16 residues. CDR3 sequence reads: CASSFSVRKPDYGYTF. CDR3 coding DNA: TGTGCCAGCAGTTTTTCGGTGCGGAAGCCTGACTATGGCTACACCTTC.

This chain connects TRBV6-1 to TRBJ2-5, with TRBD2 identical over 8 bases. The CDR3 runs 10 residues. The germline gives CDR1 MNHNS, CDR2 SASEGT. DNA for the CDR3: TGTATTAGCGGGACAGAGACCCAGTACTTC. It is translated as CISGTETQYF.

The rearrangement uses TRBV27 and TRBJ2-5, with 7 bases fitting TRBD2. This CDR3 contains 15 residues. V gave up 7 bases and J gave up 5 bases; unmatched junction bases: 13. CDR1 MNHEY and CDR2 SMNVEV come from the germline V gene (reference sequence). CDR3 region: CASTTRTRGGETQYF. Written as DNA, the CDR3 is TGTGCCAGCACTACTAGGACACGGGGAGGGGAGACCCAGTACTTC.

The J gene is TRBJ2-3, the V gene TRBV7-9, with 10 nucleotides matching TRBD2. Germline-derived CDR1 and CDR2 are SEHNR and FQNEAQ (reference sequence). V shed 3 bases and J 0 bases; nucleotides not matched to a gene: 9. The CDR3 runs to 18 residues. The CDR3 DNA is TGTGCCAGCAGCTTGTTCGCTAGCGGGAGAGCTAGCACAGATACGCAGTATTTT. Translated, it gives CASSLFASGRASTDTQYF.

This chain joins TRBV28 and TRBJ2-5, with D possibly being TRBD2 (6 bases). In germline, CDR1 is MDHEN, CDR2 SYDVKM. V was cut by 2 bases and J by 5 bases, with 15 bases left in between. The CDR3 covers 15 residues. The CDR3 nucleotides read TGTGCCAGCAGTTTAAGGAACAGCGCGGGGGAGACCCAGTACTTC. Amino acid sequence: CASSLRNSAGETQYF.

The chain has TRBV19 and TRBJ1-2; 8 bases are shared with TRBD1. Trimming took 6 bases from V and 4 from J; bases not matched to a gene: 10. CDR1 and CDR2 (germline): LNHDA, SQIVND (reference sequence). CDR3 length equals 15 residues. The CDR3 loop is CASSKLQGVGYGYTF. In DNA, the CDR3 is TGTGCCAGTAGCAAATTACAGGGGGTTGGCTATGGCTACACCTTC.

J is TRBJ2-7 and V is TRBV5-6; D is undetermined. Germline assignment: CDR1 SGHDT and CDR2 YYEEEE. This CDR3 region has 12 residues. V was cut by 1 base and J by 1 base, with 3 bases left in between. The CDR3 spells CASSLRSYEQYF. CDR3 DNA sequence: TGTGCCAGCAGCTTGCGGTCCTACGAGCAGTACTTC.

CDR3 bases: TGTGCTAGTGGTTTGCCCTCCGGGGGTACCACTGAAGCTTTCTTT. The encoded protein is CASGLPSGGTTEAFF. The V gene is TRBV12-5, the J gene TRBJ1-1, with D perhaps matching TRBD1 (5 bases). The CDR3 totals 15 residues. Germline V lookup: CDR1 LGHNT, CDR2 FRNRAP. V lost 2 bases and J lost 4, with 14 bases in between.

The rearrangement uses TRBV6-1 and TRBJ2-5; 10 bases fit TRBD1. The V and J ends lost 8 bases and 5 bases, in that order; junction bases with no gene match: 5. The CDR3 length is 13 residues. The germline V gene encodes CDR1 MNHNS and CDR2 SASEGT. The CDR3: CASVDRGFETQYF. The CDR3 DNA sequence: TGTGCCAGCGTGGACAGGGGGTTTGAGACCCAGTACTTC.

The chain uses TRBV7-6 and TRBJ2-7; 7 bases are a match to TRBD2. J gave up 7 bases and V 1 base, and 10 bases lay outside the gene matches. This CDR3 has 15 amino acids. CDR1 is SGHVS and CDR2 is FNYEAQ in the germline V gene. The DNA for the CDR3 is TGTGCCAGCAGCTTAGGCGCGGGAGTAATGGAAGAGCAGTACTTC. It specifies CASSLGAGVMEEQYF.

V is TRBV30 and J is TRBJ2-5, with 10 bases aligning to TRBD1. With V trimmed by 1 base and J by 6 bases, 8 bases remained unmatched. Germline loops: CDR1 GTSNPN, CDR2 SVGIG (reference sequence). The CDR3 has 15 amino acids. DNA for the CDR3: TGTGCCTGGAGTGCCCGGGACAGGGGTATGAAGACCCAGTACTTC. Amino acid sequence: CAWSARDRGMKTQYF.

The chain combines TRBV27 with TRBJ2-7, with 8 bases matching TRBD2. Per the germline V gene, CDR1 is MNHEY and CDR2 is SMNVEV (reference sequence). The ends lost 3 bases at V and 4 bases at J; junction bases unmatched: 11. The CDR3 contains 16 residues. The DNA for the CDR3 is TGTGCCAGCAGTTTCACGGGAGGGGCGCAACGATACGAGCAGTACTTC. Its translation: CASSFTGGAQRYEQYF.

This chain uses TRBV6-1 with TRBJ2-1; 7 bases match TRBD2. The CDR3 length is 15 residues. V shed 3 bases and J 8 bases; nucleotides not matched to a gene: 10. The germline CDR1 and CDR2 sequences are MNHNS and SASEGT. CDR3 sequence (DNA): TGTGCCAGCAGTGACCGGGACTACGGGCTGGATGAGCAGTTCTTC. Translated: CASSDRDYGLDEQFF.

This chain uses TRBV10-3 with TRBJ2-7; 9 nucleotides agree with TRBD1. Looked up from germline, CDR1 is ENHRY and CDR2 is SYGVKD. With 11 bases clipped from V and 6 bases from J, the junction kept 8 bases outside the gene matches. This CDR3 is built from 12 residues. CDR3 region: CASRDRASEQYF. CDR3 in DNA: TGTGCCTCCCGGGACAGGGCCAGCGAGCAGTACTTC.